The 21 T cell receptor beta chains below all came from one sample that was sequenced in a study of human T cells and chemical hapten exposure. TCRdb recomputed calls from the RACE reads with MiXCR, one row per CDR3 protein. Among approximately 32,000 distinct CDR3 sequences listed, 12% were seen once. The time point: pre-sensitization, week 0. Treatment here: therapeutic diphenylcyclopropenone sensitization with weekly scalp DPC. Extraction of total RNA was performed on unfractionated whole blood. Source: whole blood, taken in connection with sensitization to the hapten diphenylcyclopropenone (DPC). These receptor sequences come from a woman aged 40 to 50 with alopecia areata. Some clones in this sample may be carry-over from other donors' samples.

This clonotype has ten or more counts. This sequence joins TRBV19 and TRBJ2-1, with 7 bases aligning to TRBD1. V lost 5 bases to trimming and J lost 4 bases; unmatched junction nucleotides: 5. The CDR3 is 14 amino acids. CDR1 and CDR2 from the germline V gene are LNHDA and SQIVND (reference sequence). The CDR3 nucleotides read TGTGCCAGTAGTCGACAGGGTCGGTACAATGAGCAGTTCTTC. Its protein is CASSRQGRYNEQFF.

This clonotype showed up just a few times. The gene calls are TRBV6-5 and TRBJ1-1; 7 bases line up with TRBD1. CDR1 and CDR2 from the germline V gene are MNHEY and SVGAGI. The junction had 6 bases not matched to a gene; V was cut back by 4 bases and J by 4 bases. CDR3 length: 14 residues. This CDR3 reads CASSSWTGGTEAFF. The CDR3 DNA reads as TGTGCCAGCAGTTCTTGGACAGGAGGCACTGAAGCTTTCTTT.

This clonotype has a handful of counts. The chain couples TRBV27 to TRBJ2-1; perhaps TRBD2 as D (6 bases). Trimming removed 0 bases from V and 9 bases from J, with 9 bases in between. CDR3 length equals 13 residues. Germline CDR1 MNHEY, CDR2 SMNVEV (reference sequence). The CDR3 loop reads CASSLSGGIEQFF. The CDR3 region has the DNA TGTGCCAGCAGTTTATCGGGGGGTATTGAGCAGTTCTTC.

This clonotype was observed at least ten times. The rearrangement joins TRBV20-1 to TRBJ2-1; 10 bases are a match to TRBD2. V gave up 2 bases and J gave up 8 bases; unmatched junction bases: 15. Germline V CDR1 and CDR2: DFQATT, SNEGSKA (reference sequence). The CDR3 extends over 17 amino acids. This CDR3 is CSARFSSGGARLHEQFF. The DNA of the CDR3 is TGCAGTGCTAGATTTTCCAGCGGGGGGGCCCGGCTCCATGAGCAGTTCTTC.

CDR3: CASSYSGTGYQFF. The CDR3 nucleotides read TGTGCCAGCAGTTACTCCGGGACAGGGTATCAGTTCTTC. The chain combines TRBV28 with TRBJ2-1, with 9 bases lining up with TRBD1. Germline assignment: CDR1 MDHEN and CDR2 SYDVKM. With V trimmed by 4 bases and J by 13 bases, 8 bases remained unmatched. The length of the CDR3 is 13 residues.

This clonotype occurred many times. The CDR3 here is CASSLGTATDTQYF. As DNA, the CDR3 is TGTGCCAGCAGCTTAGGGACAGCCACAGATACGCAGTATTTT. V and J are TRBV11-2 and TRBJ2-3; tentatively, D is TRBD1 (6 bases). The CDR3 loop spans 14 amino acids. Germline CDR1 and CDR2: SGHAT and FQNNGV. V was pared by 1 base and J by 2 bases, with 7 bases between.

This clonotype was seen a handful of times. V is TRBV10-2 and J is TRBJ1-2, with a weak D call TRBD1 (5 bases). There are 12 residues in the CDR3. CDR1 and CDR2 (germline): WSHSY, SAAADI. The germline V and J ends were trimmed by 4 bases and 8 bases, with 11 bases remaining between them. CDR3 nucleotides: TGCGCCAGCAGTGGGCAGGGCGGCGGCTACACCTTC. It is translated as CASSGQGGGYTF.

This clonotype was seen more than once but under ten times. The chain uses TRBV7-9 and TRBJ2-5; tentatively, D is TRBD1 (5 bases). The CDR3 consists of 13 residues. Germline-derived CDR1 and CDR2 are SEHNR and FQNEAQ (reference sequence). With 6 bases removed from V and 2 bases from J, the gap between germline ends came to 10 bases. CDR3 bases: TGTGCCAGCAGGCGACAGCAACAAGAGACCCAGTACTTC. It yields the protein CASRRQQQETQYF.

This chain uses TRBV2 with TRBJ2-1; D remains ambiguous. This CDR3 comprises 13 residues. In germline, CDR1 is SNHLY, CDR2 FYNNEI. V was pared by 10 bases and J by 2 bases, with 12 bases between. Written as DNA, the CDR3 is TGTGCCACCGAGAAGTCCACCTACAATGAGCAGTTCTTC. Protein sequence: CATEKSTYNEQFF.

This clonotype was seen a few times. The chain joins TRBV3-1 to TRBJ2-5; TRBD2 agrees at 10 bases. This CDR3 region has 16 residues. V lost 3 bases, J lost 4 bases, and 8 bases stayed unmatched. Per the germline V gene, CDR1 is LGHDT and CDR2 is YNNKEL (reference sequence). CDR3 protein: CASSQWRLAGGETQYF. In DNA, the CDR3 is TGTGCCAGCAGCCAGTGGCGCTTAGCGGGAGGAGAGACCCAGTACTTC.

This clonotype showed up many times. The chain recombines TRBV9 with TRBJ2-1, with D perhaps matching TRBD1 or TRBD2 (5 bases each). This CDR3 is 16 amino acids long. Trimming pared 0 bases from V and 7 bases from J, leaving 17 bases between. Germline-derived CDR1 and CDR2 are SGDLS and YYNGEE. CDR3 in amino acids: CASSVEGEGPGNEQFF. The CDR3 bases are TGTGCCAGCAGCGTAGAAGGGGAAGGTCCGGGGAATGAGCAGTTCTTC.

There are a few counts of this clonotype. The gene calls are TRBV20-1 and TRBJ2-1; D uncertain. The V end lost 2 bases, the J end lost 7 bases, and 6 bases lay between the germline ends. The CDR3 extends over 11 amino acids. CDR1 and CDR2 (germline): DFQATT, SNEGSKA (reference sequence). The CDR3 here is CSARRSNEQFF. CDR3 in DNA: TGCAGTGCTAGACGGAGTAATGAGCAGTTCTTC.

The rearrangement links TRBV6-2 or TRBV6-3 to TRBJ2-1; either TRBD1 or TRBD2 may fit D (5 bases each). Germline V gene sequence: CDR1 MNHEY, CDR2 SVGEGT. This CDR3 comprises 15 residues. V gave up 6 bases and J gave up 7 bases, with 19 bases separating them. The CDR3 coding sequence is TGTGCCAGCAGGCCGAGTGGGACCTATAATAATGAGCAGTTCTTC. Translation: CASRPSGTYNNEQFF.

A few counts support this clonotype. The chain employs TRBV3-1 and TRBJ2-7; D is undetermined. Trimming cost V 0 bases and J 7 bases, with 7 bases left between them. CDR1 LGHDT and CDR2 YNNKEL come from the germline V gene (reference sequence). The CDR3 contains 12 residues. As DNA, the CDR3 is TGTGCCAGCAGCCAAGATTTGGGGGAGCAGTACTTC. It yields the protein CASSQDLGEQYF.

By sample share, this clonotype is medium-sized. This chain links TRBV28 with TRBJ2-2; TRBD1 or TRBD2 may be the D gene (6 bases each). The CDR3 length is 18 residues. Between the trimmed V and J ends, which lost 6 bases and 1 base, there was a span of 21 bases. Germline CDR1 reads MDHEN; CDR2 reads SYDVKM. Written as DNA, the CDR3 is TGTGCCAGCAGGGGCAAGGGGGGAGTCCCCGAGAACACCGGGGAGCTGTTTTTT. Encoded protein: CASRGKGGVPENTGELFF. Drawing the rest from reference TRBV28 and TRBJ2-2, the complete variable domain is DVKVTQSSRYLVKRTGEKVFLECVQDMDHENMFWYRQDPGLGLRLIYFSYDVKMKEKGDIPEGYSVSREKKERFSLILESASTNQTSMYLCASRGKGGVPENTGELFFGEGSRLTVL.

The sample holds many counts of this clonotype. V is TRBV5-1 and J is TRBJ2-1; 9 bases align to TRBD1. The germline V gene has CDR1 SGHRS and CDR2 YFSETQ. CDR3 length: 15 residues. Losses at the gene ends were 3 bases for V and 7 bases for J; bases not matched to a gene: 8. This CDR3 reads CASSSWGQGENEQFF. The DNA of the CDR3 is TGCGCCAGCAGCTCTTGGGGACAGGGAGAAAATGAGCAGTTCTTC. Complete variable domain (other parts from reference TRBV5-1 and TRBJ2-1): KAGVTQTPRYLIKTRGQQVTLSCSPISGHRSVSWYQQTPGQGLQFLFEYFSETQRNKGNFPGRFSGRQFSNSRSEMNVSTLELGDSALYLCASSSWGQGENEQFFGPGTRLTVL.

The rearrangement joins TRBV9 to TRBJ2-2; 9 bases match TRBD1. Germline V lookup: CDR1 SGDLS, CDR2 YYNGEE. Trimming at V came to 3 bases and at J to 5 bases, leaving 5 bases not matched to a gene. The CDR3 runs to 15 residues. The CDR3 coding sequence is TGTGCCAGCAGCGACGGGACAGGGCGGACCGGGGAGCTGTTTTTT. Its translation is CASSDGTGRTGELFF.

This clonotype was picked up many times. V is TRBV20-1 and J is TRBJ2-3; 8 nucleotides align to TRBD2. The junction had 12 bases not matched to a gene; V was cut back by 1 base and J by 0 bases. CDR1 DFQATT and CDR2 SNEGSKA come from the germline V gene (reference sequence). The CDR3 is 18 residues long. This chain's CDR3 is CSARAWTSPKLSTDTQYF. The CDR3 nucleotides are TGCAGTGCTAGAGCGTGGACTAGCCCGAAGCTAAGCACAGATACGCAGTATTTT.

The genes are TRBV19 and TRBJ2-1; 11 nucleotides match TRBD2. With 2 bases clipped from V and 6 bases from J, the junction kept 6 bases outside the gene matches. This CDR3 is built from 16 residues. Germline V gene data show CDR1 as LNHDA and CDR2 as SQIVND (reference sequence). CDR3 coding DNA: TGTGCCAGTAGTATAATTCTAGCGGGAGGACGCAATGAGCAGTTCTTC. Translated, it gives CASSIILAGGRNEQFF.

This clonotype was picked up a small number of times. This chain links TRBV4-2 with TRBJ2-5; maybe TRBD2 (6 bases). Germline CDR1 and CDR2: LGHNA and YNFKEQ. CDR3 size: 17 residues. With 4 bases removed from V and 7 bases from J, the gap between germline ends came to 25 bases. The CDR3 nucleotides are TGTGCCAGCAGCCTCTACGGCGGAGGGGCGTCCGAGGGGACCCAGTACTTC. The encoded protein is CASSLYGGGASEGTQYF.

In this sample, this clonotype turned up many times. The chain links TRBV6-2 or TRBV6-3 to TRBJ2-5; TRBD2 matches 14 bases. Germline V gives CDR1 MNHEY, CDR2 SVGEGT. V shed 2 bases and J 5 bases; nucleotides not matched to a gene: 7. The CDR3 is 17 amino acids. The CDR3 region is CASSYRPGLAGAETQYF. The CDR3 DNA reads TGTGCCAGCAGTTACCGGCCGGGACTAGCGGGAGCGGAGACCCAGTACTTC.